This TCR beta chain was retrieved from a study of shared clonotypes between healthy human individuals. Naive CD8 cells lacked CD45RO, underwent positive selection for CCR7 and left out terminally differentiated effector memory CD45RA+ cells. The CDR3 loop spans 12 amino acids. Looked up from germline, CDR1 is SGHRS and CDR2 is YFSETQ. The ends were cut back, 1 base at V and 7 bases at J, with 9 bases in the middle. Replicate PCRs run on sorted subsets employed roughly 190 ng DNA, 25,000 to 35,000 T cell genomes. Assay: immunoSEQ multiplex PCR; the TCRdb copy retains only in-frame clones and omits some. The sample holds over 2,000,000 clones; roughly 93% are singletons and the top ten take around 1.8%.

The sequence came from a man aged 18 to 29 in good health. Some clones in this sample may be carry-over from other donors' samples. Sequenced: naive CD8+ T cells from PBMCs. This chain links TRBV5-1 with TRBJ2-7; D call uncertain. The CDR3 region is CASSLKLGEQYF. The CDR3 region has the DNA TGCGCCAGCAGCTTGAAACTCGGGGAGCAGTACTTC.